Below are 15 T cell receptor beta chains sequenced from a single sample in a study of regulatory T cells in long-lasting Graves disease. iRepertoire HTBI primers and Arm-PCR of CDR3 regions built TCR beta libraries. TCRdb ran MiXCR on the multiplex PCR reads and lists one entry per CDR3 protein. The table records 400,000 to 550,000 distinct CDR3 sequences, about 15% of them present only once. Specified time point: newly diagnosed GD, antithyroid drugs for less than 3 months. The TCR library was prepared using RNA isolated from PBMCs. The sample also formed part of further work on T cells in Graves' hyperthyroidism and ophthalmopathy.

The specimen was peripheral blood mononuclear cells (PBMCs), collected at new diagnosis, from a patient treated with antithyroid drugs. The source is a woman in her thirties with Graves disease.

V and J are TRBV19 and TRBJ2-1; possibly TRBD2 for D (6 bases). This CDR3 has 14 residues. V was pared by 9 bases and J by 5 bases, with 17 bases between. Germline V gene data show CDR1 as LNHDA and CDR2 as SQIVND (reference sequence). The CDR3 sequence is CASTGTEGNNEQFF. The CDR3 region has the DNA TGTGCCAGCACCGGGACTGAAGGTAACAATGAGCAGTTCTTC. Full variable domain (outside the CDR3, taken from reference TRBV19 and TRBJ2-1): DGGITQSPKYLFRKEGQNVTLSCEQNLNHDAMYWYRQDPGQGLRLIYYSQIVNDFQKGDIAEGYSVSREKKESFPLTVTSAQKNPTAFYLCASTGTEGNNEQFFGPGTRLTVL.

At least ten counts were recorded for this clonotype. The rearrangement uses TRBV4-3 and TRBJ2-7; TRBD2 aligns across 8 bases. CDR1 and CDR2 from the germline V gene are LGHNA and YSLEER. The CDR3 is 17 amino acids. The trim removed 0 bases at V and 3 bases at J, leaving 10 bases unmatched. The CDR3 is CASSQELVGLAFYEQYF. The CDR3 DNA reads as TGCGCCAGCAGCCAAGAGCTGGTCGGACTAGCCTTCTACGAGCAGTACTTC.

This clonotype was seen at least ten times. The chain has TRBV12-3 or TRBV12-4 and TRBJ2-2; no reliable D call. V was shortened by 5 bases and J by 4 bases, with 5 bases between the two germline ends. The CDR3 has 12 residues. Here the CDR3 DNA reads TGTGCCAGCAGTCGCTTCACCGGGGAGCTGTTTTTT. Protein sequence: CASSRFTGELFF.

This clonotype was seen more than once but under ten times. The V gene is TRBV12-3 or TRBV12-4, the J gene TRBJ1-5, with 7 bases lining up with TRBD1. J lost 2 bases, V lost 6 bases, and 4 bases had no gene match. The CDR3 contains 14 residues. In nucleotides, the CDR3 is TGTGCCAGCAGCTGGGACAGAGGCAATCAGCCCCAGCATTTT. Protein: CASSWDRGNQPQHF.

In regard to this clonotype: Mismatch with germline at one junction end may stem from a read error. This rearrangement joins TRBV27 to TRBJ1-2, with 7 bases aligning to TRBD1. This CDR3 region has 13 residues. Germline CDR1 is MNHEY and CDR2 is SMNVEV (reference sequence). CDR3 sequence reads: CASSLGTDTPKAF. The CDR3 nucleotides are TGTGCCAGCAGCTTGGGGACAGATACCCCAAAAGCCTTC.

About this clonotype: A far bigger clonotype differs at one base, so this is likely a read error. The CDR3 DNA reads as TGTGCCAGCAGCTCGCGGCCCTTCAGCGAGTACTACGAGCAGTACTTC. This encodes CASSSRPFSEYYEQYF. This chain uses TRBV7-2 with TRBJ2-7; D gene uncertain. Germline V lookup: CDR1 SGHTA, CDR2 FQGNSA. V gave up 4 bases and J gave up 3 bases, with 19 bases separating them. This CDR3 is 16 amino acids long.

This clonotype turned up a few times. This may be a read error: a much more frequent sequence differs by one nucleotide. This chain connects TRBV7-2 to TRBJ2-5; D perhaps matches TRBD1 (6 bases). There are 15 residues in the CDR3. Germline assignment: CDR1 SGHTA and CDR2 FQGNSA. CDR3 DNA sequence: TGTGCCAGCAGCGCCACAGGGTCGTACCAAGAGGCCCAGTACTTC. Translating gives CASSATGSYQEAQYF.

This clonotype was seen many times. The chain links TRBV3-1 to TRBJ1-1, with D possibly matching TRBD1 (5 bases). Germline values: CDR1 LGHDT, CDR2 YNNKEL (reference sequence). The CDR3 contains 15 residues. The germline V and J ends were trimmed by 1 base and 3 bases, with 12 bases remaining between them. The CDR3 DNA sequence: TGTGCCAGCAGCCAAGTTCCCGGGGGGTACACTGAAGCTTTCTTT. Protein: CASSQVPGGYTEAFF.

This clonotype showed up many times. The V and J genes are TRBV3-1 and TRBJ2-3; D is perhaps TRBD2 (5 bases). Trimming shortened V by 3 bases and J by 4 bases, and 11 bases separated the two germline ends. The CDR3 loop spans 14 amino acids. Germline V gene data show CDR1 as LGHDT and CDR2 as YNNKEL (reference sequence). The CDR3 nucleotides read TGTGCCAGCAGCCATGGGAGTGCGCCAGATACGCAGTATTTT. It codes for CASSHGSAPDTQYF.

This clonotype was seen a handful of times. The gene calls are TRBV6-1 and TRBJ2-1; 8 positions agree with TRBD2. Germline values: CDR1 MNHNS, CDR2 SASEGT. The CDR3 length is 15 residues. The ends lost 7 bases at V and 4 bases at J; junction bases unmatched: 9. The CDR3 loop is CASTPPGGPYNEQFF. The CDR3, as DNA: TGTGCCAGCACCCCTCCGGGGGGGCCTTACAATGAGCAGTTCTTC.

The chain couples TRBV6-2 or TRBV6-3 to TRBJ2-1; D is perhaps TRBD2 (6 bases). The CDR3 length is 15 residues. V shed 5 bases and J shed 2 bases, with 13 bases lying between them. The germline V gene encodes CDR1 MNHEY and CDR2 SVGEGT. The chain's CDR3 is CASSEYSGTYNEQFF. The CDR3 DNA sequence: TGTGCCAGCAGTGAATATAGCGGCACCTACAATGAGCAGTTCTTC.

As for this clonotype: Possible read error: a much larger clone is one base away. It is likely a read error, because the conserved phenylalanine at the end of the CDR3 is missing. This chain uses TRBV6-2 or TRBV6-3 with TRBJ2-3; D gene unclear. This CDR3 has 12 amino acids. The germline gives CDR1 MNHEY, CDR2 SVGEGT. Trimming removed 7 bases at V and 0 bases at J, with 5 bases between. The CDR3 region is CASKGSTDTQYL. The CDR3 coding sequence is TGTGCCAGCAAGGGTAGCACAGATACGCAGTATCTT.

The chain combines TRBV7-3 with TRBJ2-1, with TRBD1 identical over 7 bases. After removal of 2 bases from V and 8 bases from J, the junction contained 9 bases not matched to a gene. Germline V gives CDR1 SGHTA, CDR2 FQGTGA. There are 15 residues in the CDR3. CDR3 sequence (DNA): TGTGCCAGCAGCTTACTAAAGACAGGGCGGTATGAGCAGTTCTTC. This codes for CASSLLKTGRYEQFF.

This clonotype was detected a few times. The chain employs TRBV29-1 and TRBJ2-2; D gene ambiguous. From germline, CDR1 is SQVTM and CDR2 ANQGSEA. This CDR3 has 15 residues. V was cut by 1 base and J by 4 bases, with 13 bases left in between. The CDR3: CSVEGRPTSTGELFF. For the CDR3, the DNA is TGCAGCGTTGAAGGGAGACCGACATCCACCGGGGAGCTGTTTTTT.

This clonotype occurred a few times. The chain combines TRBV7-6 with TRBJ2-2; 9 nucleotides align to TRBD2. Trimming cost V 2 bases and J 2 bases; bases outside gene matches: 9. The CDR3 loop spans 18 amino acids. Germline values: CDR1 SGHVS, CDR2 FNYEAQ. The CDR3 nucleotides read TGTGCCAGCAGCTTACCTGCGGGAGGGCCAAGTAACACCGGGGAGCTGTTTTTT. Protein: CASSLPAGGPSNTGELFF.